The clone carrying this T cell receptor (beta chain) occurred a few times. CDR1 is MNHEY and CDR2 is SMNVEV in the germline V gene (reference sequence). V lost 9 bases, J lost 6 bases, and 15 bases lay in between. The CDR3 covers 12 residues. Assay used: immunoSEQ multiplex PCR; TCRdb lists only in-frame clones, some missing. The table includes 55,000 to 85,000 clones, around 90% detected once. The sample is drawn from a study of T cell changes during pregnancy in multiple sclerosis. This rearrangement joins TRBV27 to TRBJ2-7; a possible D gene is TRBD2 (5 bases). The receptor's source is a female donor with multiple sclerosis, enrolled in a pregnancy study. Sequences were derived from peripheral blood, sampled after pregnancy. The CDR3 loop reads CASTDPGSEQYF. CDR3 in DNA: TGTGCCAGTACGGACCCGGGGAGCGAGCAGTACTTC.